These 5 T cell receptor beta chains came from one sample sequenced in a study of human T cells and chemical hapten exposure. The time point is: pre-sensitization, week 0. Treatment: therapeutic diphenylcyclopropenone sensitization with weekly scalp DPC. MiXCR was run by TCRdb on the RACE reads, yielding one entry per CDR3 protein. This table holds around 62,000 distinct CDR3 sequences, around 6.6% found once. Specimen: whole blood, collected in connection with sensitization to the hapten diphenylcyclopropenone (DPC). The receptors were sampled from a woman between 25 and 40 years old with alopecia areata. Some clones in this sample may be carry-over from other donors' samples.

There are many counts of this clonotype. This chain connects TRBV20-1 to TRBJ2-3, with 7 bases identical to TRBD1. Trimming at V came to 6 bases and at J to 2 bases, leaving 5 bases not matched to a gene. Looked up from germline, CDR1 is DFQATT and CDR2 is SNEGSKA (reference sequence). This CDR3 is built from 13 residues. The CDR3 DNA reads TGCAGTGCCCCGGACAGGAACACAGATACGCAGTATTTT. The encoded protein is CSAPDRNTDTQYF.

This clonotype was detected many times. The rearrangement uses TRBV20-1 and TRBJ1-2; D remains ambiguous. CDR3 length equals 14 residues. CDR1 and CDR2 (germline): DFQATT, SNEGSKA (reference sequence). V lost 0 bases, J lost 5 bases, and 13 bases lay in between. CDR3 DNA: TGCAGTGCTAGAGAGCCGGCGCTAGTATATGGCTACACCTTC. Encoded protein: CSAREPALVYGYTF.

In this sample, this clonotype turned up a few times. The CDR3 bases are TGTGCCAGCAGTTTACGGACAGAGACCTATGGCTACACCTTC. Its translation: CASSLRTETYGYTF. The genes are TRBV12-3 or TRBV12-4 and TRBJ1-2, with D maybe TRBD1 (6 bases). CDR3 length equals 14 residues. V dropped 2 bases and J dropped 4 bases, with 11 bases sitting between them.

The chain combines TRBV4-2 with TRBJ2-2, with a weak D call TRBD1 (5 bases). Germline-derived CDR1 and CDR2 are LGHNA and YNFKEQ. The CDR3 extends over 13 amino acids. Trimming cost V 1 base and J 6 bases, with 6 bases left between them. The CDR3 DNA is TGTGCCAGCAGCCAAGTGGGGCCCGGGGAGCTGTTTTTT. Amino acid sequence: CASSQVGPGELFF.

This clonotype was recorded many times. The CDR3 coding sequence is TGTGCCAGCAGCCAATGGCTAGCGGGGAACACAGATACGCAGTATTTT. Translating gives CASSQWLAGNTDTQYF. The chain combines TRBV3-1 with TRBJ2-3; 9 nucleotides match TRBD2. Per germline, CDR1 LGHDT and CDR2 YNNKEL (reference sequence). V was clipped by 2 bases and J by 2 bases; unmatched bases: 5. CDR3 length: 16 amino acids.